This TCR beta chain was profiled in a study of Tregs in tolerant kidney transplant recipients. As to this clone: The antigen is undetermined.

Study-level results: The most relevant donor-specific Treg TCRbeta repertoire apparently came from expansion with activated donor B cells. This study did not directly address biological reproducibility.

The method was immunoSEQ multiplex PCR; TCRdb's version includes in-frame clones alone and lacks a portion of them. The profile shows some 250,000 clones, roughly four fifths of them singletons. This CDR3 region has 15 residues. CDR1 is MGHDK, CDR2 SYGVNS, per germline. Trimming removed 5 bases from V and 4 bases from J; junction bases left unmatched: 6. This TCR was sampled from a human donor in good health. The rearrangement links TRBV25-1 to TRBJ1-4, with 8 positions matching TRBD1. The sequenced sample was CD4+ T cells from blood. This CDR3 reads CASSPMTGDNEKLFF. CDR3 DNA: TGTGCCAGCAGTCCCATGACAGGGGATAATGAAAAACTGTTTTTT.